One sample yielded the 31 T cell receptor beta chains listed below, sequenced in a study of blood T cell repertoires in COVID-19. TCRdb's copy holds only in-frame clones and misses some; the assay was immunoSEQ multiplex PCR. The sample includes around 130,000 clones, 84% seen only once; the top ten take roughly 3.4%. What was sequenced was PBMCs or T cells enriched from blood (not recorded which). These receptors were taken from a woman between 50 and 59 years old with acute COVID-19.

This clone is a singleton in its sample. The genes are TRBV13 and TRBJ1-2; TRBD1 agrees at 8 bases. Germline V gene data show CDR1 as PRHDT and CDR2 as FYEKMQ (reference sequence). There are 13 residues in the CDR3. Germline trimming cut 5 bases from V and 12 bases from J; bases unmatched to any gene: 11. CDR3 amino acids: CASSHRTGTSHTF. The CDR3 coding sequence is TGTGCCAGCAGCCACCGGACAGGGACCAGTCACACCTTC.

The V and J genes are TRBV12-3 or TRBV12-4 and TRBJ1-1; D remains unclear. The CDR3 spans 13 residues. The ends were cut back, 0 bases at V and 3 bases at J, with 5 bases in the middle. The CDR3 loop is CASSLAQDTEAFF. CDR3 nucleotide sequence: TGTGCCAGCAGTTTAGCGCAGGACACTGAAGCTTTCTTT.

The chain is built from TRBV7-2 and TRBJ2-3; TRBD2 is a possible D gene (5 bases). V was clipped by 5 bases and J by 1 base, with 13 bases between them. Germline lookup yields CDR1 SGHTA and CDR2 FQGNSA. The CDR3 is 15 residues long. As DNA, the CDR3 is TGTGCCAGCAGCCCCGCGGGCCTACGCACAGATACGCAGTATTTT. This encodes CASSPAGLRTDTQYF.

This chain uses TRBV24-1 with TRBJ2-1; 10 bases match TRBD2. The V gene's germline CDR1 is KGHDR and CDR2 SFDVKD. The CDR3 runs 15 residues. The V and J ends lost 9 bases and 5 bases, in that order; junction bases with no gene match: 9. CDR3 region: CATSATSGPDNEQFF. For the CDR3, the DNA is TGTGCCACCTCAGCGACTAGCGGGCCTGACAATGAGCAGTTCTTC.

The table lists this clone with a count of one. CDR3 loop: CSGLQGANTEAFF. The CDR3 DNA is TGCAGCGGTCTACAGGGGGCGAACACTGAAGCTTTCTTT. This chain joins TRBV29-1 and TRBJ1-1; 9 nucleotides line up with TRBD1. Trimming took 7 bases from V and 1 from J; bases not matched to a gene: 4. CDR3 length: 13 amino acids. The germline V gene has CDR1 SQVTM and CDR2 ANQGSEA.

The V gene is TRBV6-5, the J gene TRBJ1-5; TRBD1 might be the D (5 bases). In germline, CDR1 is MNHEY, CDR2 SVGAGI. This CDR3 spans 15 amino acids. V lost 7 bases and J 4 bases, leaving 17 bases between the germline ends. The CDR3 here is CASTLNGGTNQPQHF. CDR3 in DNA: TGTGCCAGCACCCTTAACGGGGGTACAAATCAGCCCCAGCATTTT.

The CDR3 region is CASSLQEVETQYF. The CDR3 nucleotides are TGCGCCAGCAGCCTTCAGGAGGTAGAGACCCAGTACTTC. The chain links TRBV5-1 to TRBJ2-5; a possible D gene is TRBD2 (5 bases). V was pared by 4 bases and J by 4 bases, with 11 bases between. In germline, CDR1 is SGHRS, CDR2 YFSETQ. The CDR3 runs 13 residues.

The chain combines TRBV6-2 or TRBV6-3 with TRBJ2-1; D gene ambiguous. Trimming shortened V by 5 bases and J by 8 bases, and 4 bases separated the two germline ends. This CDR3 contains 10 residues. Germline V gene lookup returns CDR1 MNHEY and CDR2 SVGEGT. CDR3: CASSLHEQFF. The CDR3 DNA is TGTGCCAGCAGTCTCCATGAGCAGTTCTTC.

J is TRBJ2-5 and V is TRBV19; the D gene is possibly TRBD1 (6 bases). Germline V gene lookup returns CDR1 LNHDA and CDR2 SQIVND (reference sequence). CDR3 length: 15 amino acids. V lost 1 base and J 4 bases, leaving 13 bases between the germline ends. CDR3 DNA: TGTGCCAGTAGTATAGGGCAGGGGATCAGAGAGACCCAGTACTTC. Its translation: CASSIGQGIRETQYF.

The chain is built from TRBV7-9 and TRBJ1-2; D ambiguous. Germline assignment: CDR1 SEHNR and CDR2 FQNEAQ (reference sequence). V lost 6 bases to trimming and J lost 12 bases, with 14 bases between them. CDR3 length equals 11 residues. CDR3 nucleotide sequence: TGTGCCAGCAGTCCGACTCCCCCTCACACCTTC. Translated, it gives CASSPTPPHTF.

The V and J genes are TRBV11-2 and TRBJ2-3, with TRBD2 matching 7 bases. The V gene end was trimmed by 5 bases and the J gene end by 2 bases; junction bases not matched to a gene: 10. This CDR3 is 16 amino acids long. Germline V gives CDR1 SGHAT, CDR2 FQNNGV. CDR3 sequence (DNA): TGTGCCAGCAGCACCCTATCTAGCGGATACACAGATACGCAGTATTTT. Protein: CASSTLSSGYTDTQYF.

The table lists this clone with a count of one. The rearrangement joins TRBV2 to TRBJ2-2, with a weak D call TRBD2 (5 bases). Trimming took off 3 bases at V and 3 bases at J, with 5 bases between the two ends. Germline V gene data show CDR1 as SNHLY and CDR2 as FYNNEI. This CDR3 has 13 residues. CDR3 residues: CASSEDYTGELFF. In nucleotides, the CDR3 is TGTGCCAGCAGTGAGGACTACACCGGGGAGCTGTTTTTT.

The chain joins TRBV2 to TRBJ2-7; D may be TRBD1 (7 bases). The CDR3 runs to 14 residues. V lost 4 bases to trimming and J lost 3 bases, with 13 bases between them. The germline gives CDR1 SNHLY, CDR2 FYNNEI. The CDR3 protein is CASSAWQGGYEQYF. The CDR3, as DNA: TGTGCCAGCAGTGCGTGGCAGGGGGGCTACGAGCAGTACTTC. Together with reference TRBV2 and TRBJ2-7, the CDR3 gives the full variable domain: EPEVTQTPSHQVTQMGQEVILRCVPISNHLYFYWYRQILGQKVEFLVSFYNNEISEKSEIFDDQFSVERPDGSNFTLKIRSTKLEDSAMYFCASSAWQGGYEQYFGPGTRLTVT.

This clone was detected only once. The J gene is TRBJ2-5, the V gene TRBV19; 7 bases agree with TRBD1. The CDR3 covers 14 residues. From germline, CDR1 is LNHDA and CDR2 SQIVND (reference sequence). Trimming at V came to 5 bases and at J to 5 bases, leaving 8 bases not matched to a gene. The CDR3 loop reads CASSSIEGAETQYF. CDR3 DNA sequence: TGTGCCAGTAGTTCAATTGAGGGGGCGGAGACCCAGTACTTC. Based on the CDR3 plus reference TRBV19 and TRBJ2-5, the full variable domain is DGGITQSPKYLFRKEGQNVTLSCEQNLNHDAMYWYRQDPGQGLRLIYYSQIVNDFQKGDIAEGYSVSREKKESFPLTVTSAQKNPTAFYLCASSSIEGAETQYFGPGTRLLVL.

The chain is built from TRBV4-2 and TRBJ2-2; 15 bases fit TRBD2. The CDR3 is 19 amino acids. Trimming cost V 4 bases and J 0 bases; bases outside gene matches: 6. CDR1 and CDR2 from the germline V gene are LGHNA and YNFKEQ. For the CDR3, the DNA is TGTGCCAGCAGCCCCCGGACTAGCGGGAGGGCCTCGAACACCGGGGAGCTGTTTTTT. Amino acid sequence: CASSPRTSGRASNTGELFF.

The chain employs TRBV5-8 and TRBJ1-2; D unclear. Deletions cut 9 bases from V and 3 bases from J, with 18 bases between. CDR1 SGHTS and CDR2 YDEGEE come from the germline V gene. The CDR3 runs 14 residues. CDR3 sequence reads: CATNGLTWDYGYTF. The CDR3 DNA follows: TGTGCCACAAACGGACTGACTTGGGACTATGGCTACACCTTC.

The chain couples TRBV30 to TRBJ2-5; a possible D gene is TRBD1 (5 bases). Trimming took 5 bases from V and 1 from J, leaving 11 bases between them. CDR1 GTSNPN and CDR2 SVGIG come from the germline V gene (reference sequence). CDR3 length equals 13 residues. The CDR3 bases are TGTGCCTGGCACACGACAGTCCAAGAGACCCAGTACTTC. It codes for CAWHTTVQETQYF.

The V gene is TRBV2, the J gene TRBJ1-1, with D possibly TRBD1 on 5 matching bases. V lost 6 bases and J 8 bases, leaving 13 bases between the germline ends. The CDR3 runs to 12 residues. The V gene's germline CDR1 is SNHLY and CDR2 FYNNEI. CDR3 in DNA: TGTGCCAGCAGGAAAGACAGTACAGAAGCTTTCTTT. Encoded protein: CASRKDSTEAFF.

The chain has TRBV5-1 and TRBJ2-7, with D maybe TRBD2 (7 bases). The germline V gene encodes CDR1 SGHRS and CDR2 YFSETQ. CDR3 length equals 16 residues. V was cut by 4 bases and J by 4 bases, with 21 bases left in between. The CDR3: CASSPGRRGPFYEQYF. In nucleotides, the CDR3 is TGCGCCAGCAGCCCGGGGCGGCGGGGGCCTTTTTACGAGCAGTACTTC.

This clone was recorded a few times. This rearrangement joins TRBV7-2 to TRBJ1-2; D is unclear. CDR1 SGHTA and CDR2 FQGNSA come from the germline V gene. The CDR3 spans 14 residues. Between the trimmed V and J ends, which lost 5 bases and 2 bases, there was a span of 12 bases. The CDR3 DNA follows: TGTGCCAGCAGCCCCGGGAGGGTGAACTATGGCTACACCTTC. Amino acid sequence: CASSPGRVNYGYTF. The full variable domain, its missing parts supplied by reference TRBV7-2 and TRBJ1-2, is GAGVSQSPSNKVTEKGKDVELRCDPISGHTALYWYRQSLGQGLEFLIYFQGNSAPDKSGLPSDRFSAERTGGSVSTLTIQRTQQEDSAVYLCASSPGRVNYGYTFGSGTRLTVV.

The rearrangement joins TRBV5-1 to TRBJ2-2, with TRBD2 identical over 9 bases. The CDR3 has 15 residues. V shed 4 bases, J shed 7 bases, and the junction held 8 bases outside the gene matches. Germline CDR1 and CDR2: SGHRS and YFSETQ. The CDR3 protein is CASSTLAGASGELFF. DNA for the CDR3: TGCGCCAGCAGCACATTAGCGGGAGCAAGCGGGGAGCTGTTTTTT.

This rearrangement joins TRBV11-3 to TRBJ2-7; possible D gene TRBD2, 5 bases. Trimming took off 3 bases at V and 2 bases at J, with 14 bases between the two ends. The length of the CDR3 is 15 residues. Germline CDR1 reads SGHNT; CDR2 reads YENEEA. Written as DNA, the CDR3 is TGTGCCAGCAGCTTGTGGTTAGGAGGAACCTACGAGCAGTACTTC. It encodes CASSLWLGGTYEQYF.

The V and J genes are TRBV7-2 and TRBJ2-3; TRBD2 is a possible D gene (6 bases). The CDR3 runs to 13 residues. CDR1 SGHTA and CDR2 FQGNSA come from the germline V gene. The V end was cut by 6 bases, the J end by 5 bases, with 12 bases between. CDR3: CASSPEEGDTQYF. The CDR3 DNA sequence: TGTGCCAGCAGTCCGGAGGAGGGAGATACGCAGTATTTT.

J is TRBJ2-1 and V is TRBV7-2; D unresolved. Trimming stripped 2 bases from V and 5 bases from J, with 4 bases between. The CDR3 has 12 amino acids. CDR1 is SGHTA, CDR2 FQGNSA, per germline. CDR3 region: CASSLPNNEQFF. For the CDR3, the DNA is TGTGCCAGCAGCTTACCAAACAATGAGCAGTTCTTC.

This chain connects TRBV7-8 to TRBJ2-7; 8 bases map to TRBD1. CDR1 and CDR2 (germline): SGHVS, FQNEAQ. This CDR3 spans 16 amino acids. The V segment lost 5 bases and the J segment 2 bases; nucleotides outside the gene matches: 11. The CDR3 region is CASSSTGGNLAYEQYF. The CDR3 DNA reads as TGTGCCAGCAGCAGCACAGGGGGGAATCTGGCCTACGAGCAGTACTTC.

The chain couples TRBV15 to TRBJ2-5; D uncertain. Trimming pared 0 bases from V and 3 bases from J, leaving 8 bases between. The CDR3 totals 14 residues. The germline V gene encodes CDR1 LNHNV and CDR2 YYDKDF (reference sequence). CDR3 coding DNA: TGTGCCACCAGCAGAGATCGAGTGGAAGAGACCCAGTACTTC. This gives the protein CATSRDRVEETQYF.

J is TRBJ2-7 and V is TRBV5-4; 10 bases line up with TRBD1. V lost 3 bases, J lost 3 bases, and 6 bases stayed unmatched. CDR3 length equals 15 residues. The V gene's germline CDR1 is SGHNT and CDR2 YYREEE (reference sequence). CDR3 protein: CASSSWGTGVYEQYF. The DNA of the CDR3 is TGTGCCAGCAGCTCCTGGGGGACAGGGGTCTACGAGCAGTACTTC.

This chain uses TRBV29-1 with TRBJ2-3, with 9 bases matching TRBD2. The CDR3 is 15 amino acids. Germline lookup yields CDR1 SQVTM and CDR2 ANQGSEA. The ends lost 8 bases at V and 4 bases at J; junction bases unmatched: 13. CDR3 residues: CSPWGEREVSDTQYF. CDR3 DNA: TGCAGCCCATGGGGGGAGCGGGAGGTTTCAGATACGCAGTATTTT.

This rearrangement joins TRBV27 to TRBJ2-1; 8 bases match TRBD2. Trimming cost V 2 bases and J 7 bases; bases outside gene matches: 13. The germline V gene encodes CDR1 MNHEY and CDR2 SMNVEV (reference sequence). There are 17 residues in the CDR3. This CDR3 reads CASSLSRFRGRTNEQFF. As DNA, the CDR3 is TGTGCCAGCAGTTTAAGCCGGTTTCGCGGGAGGACGAATGAGCAGTTCTTC.

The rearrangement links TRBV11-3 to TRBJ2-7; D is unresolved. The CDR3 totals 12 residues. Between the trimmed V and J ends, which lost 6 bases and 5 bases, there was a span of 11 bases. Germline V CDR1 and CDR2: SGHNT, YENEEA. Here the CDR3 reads CASRLVGHEQYF. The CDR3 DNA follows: TGTGCCAGCAGGCTAGTAGGTCACGAGCAGTACTTC.

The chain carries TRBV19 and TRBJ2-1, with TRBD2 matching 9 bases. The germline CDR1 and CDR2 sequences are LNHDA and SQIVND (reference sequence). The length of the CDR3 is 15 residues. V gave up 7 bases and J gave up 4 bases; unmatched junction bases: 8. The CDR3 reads CASIPTSGVYNEQFF. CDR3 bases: TGTGCCAGTATTCCGACTAGCGGCGTTTACAATGAGCAGTTCTTC.